These 28 T cell receptor beta chains were all obtained from the same sample, sequenced in a study of T cell changes during pregnancy in multiple sclerosis. Generated by immunoSEQ multiplex PCR, the TCRdb table keeps only in-frame clones and is missing some. The table lists under 85,000 clones, around 91% of them singletons. The material sequenced was peripheral blood, taken in the third trimester of pregnancy. The receptors originated from a female donor in good health, enrolled as a control in a pregnancy study.

This clone has just one count. The chain combines TRBV4-3 with TRBJ1-2; D remains ambiguous. V lost 0 bases, J lost 0 bases, and 11 bases lay in between. The CDR3 is 16 residues long. The germline CDR1 and CDR2 sequences are LGHNA and YSLEER. CDR3 DNA sequence: TGCGCCAGCAGCCAAGAACGAGGGTGGGCTAACTATGGCTACACCTTC. This translates into CASSQERGWANYGYTF.

This clone was seen a single time. CDR3 in DNA: TGTGCCAGCAGTTTTTTTAGCCCTCCGTACCAGGCCGGGGGGACCGGGGAGCTGTTTTTT. This encodes CASSFFSPPYQAGGTGELFF. The V gene is TRBV27, the J gene TRBJ2-2, with 7 bases matching TRBD2. Germline CDR1 is MNHEY and CDR2 is SMNVEV (reference sequence). J was trimmed by 5 bases and V by 3 bases; bases with no gene match: 21. This CDR3 contains 20 residues.

The rearrangement links TRBV7-6 to TRBJ2-7, with 12 bases that match TRBD1. With 5 bases clipped from V and 7 bases from J, the junction kept 12 bases outside the gene matches. From germline, CDR1 is SGHVS and CDR2 FNYEAQ. There are 16 residues in the CDR3. CDR3 residues: CASSPRDRGPRGEQYF. Here the CDR3 DNA reads TGTGCCAGCAGCCCCCGGGACAGGGGGCCCAGAGGGGAGCAGTACTTC. The full variable domain, in which reference TRBV7-6 and TRBJ2-7 provide the parts outside the CDR3, is GAGVSQSPRYKVTKRGQDVALRCDPISGHVSLYWYRQALGQGPEFLTYFNYEAQQDKSGLPNDRFSAERPEGSISTLTIQRTEQRDSAMYRCASSPRDRGPRGEQYFGPGTRLTVT.

V and J are TRBV7-8 and TRBJ2-1; tentatively, D is TRBD2 (7 bases). The germline V and J ends were trimmed by 1 base and 9 bases, with 13 bases remaining between them. The germline gives CDR1 SGHVS, CDR2 FQNEAQ. The CDR3 is made up of 14 amino acids. CDR3 loop: CASSLDRGAGEQFF. The CDR3 region has the DNA TGTGCCAGCAGCTTAGATCGGGGGGCGGGTGAGCAGTTCTTC.

The chain carries TRBV14 and TRBJ2-7; D not certain. Trimming took off 6 bases at V and 3 bases at J, with 15 bases between the two ends. The germline gives CDR1 SGHDN, CDR2 FVKESK. This CDR3 is built from 14 residues. The CDR3 here is CASSPFSIYYEQYF. For the CDR3, the DNA is TGTGCCAGCAGTCCGTTTAGCATATACTACGAGCAGTACTTC.

This chain connects TRBV5-1 to TRBJ2-7, with 9 nucleotides matching TRBD1. Trimming at V came to 4 bases and at J to 3 bases, leaving 8 bases not matched to a gene. The CDR3 consists of 15 residues. Germline assignment: CDR1 SGHRS and CDR2 YFSETQ. CDR3 in DNA: TGCGCCAGCAGCCTACAGGGGGCGCAGATCTACGAGCAGTACTTC. It encodes CASSLQGAQIYEQYF.

This chain uses TRBV11-1 with TRBJ2-7, with 9 bases matching TRBD2. Germline V gene data show CDR1 as SGHAT and CDR2 as FQDESV (reference sequence). CDR3 length: 14 residues. V lost 7 bases and J lost 0; bases outside the gene matches: 4. The chain's CDR3 is CASNVAGASYEQYF. The CDR3 DNA follows: TGTGCCAGCAACGTAGCGGGGGCCTCCTACGAGCAGTACTTC. The full variable domain, with the rest looked up from reference TRBV11-1 and TRBJ2-7, is EAEVAQSPRYKITEKSQAVAFWCDPISGHATLYWYRQILGQGPELLVQFQDESVVDDSQLPKDRFSAERLKGVDSTLKIQPAELGDSAMYLCASNVAGASYEQYFGPGTRLTVT.

This clone has just one count. V and J are TRBV19 and TRBJ2-7; D is possibly TRBD1 (6 bases). V lost 9 bases and J lost 3, with 21 bases in between. The germline gives CDR1 LNHDA, CDR2 SQIVND (reference sequence). The CDR3 extends over 15 amino acids. The DNA for the CDR3 is TGTGCCAGCAGAGCAAGCGACAGGCCGGTCTACGAGCAGTACTTC. Translated: CASRASDRPVYEQYF.

The rearrangement joins TRBV28 to TRBJ2-1; maybe TRBD1 (7 bases). Trimming took 8 bases from V and 7 from J, leaving 21 bases between them. Germline V gene sequence: CDR1 MDHEN, CDR2 SYDVKM. The CDR3 totals 15 residues. DNA of the CDR3: TGTGCCAGCTTTCAGGGGGGAGTACAGAAAAATGAGCAGTTCTTC. It is translated as CASFQGGVQKNEQFF.

This rearrangement joins TRBV4-3 to TRBJ1-4; D remains ambiguous. The ends were cut back, 2 bases at V and 8 bases at J, with 21 bases in the middle. Germline CDR1 and CDR2: LGHNA and YSLEER. This CDR3 region has 17 residues. CDR3 nucleotide sequence: TGCGCCAGCAGCCAAAGTCAGTTAGGCTCCCCGGGGGAAAAACTGTTTTTT. It translates to CASSQSQLGSPGEKLFF.

The rearrangement links TRBV25-1 to TRBJ1-4; TRBD1 agrees at 8 bases. Germline lookup yields CDR1 MGHDK and CDR2 SYGVNS. The CDR3 extends over 13 amino acids. With V trimmed by 4 bases and J by 8 bases, 3 bases remained unmatched. The CDR3 nucleotides read TGTGCCAGCAGTGGACAGGGGTGGGAAAAACTGTTTTTT. Encoded protein: CASSGQGWEKLFF. Complete variable domain (other parts from reference TRBV25-1 and TRBJ1-4): EADIYQTPRYLVIGTGKKITLECSQTMGHDKMYWYQQDPGMELHLIHYSYGVNSTEKGDLSSESTVSRIRTEHFPLTLESARPSHTSQYLCASSGQGWEKLFFGSGTQLSVL.

J is TRBJ1-5 and V is TRBV19, with 7 nucleotides matching TRBD1. J was trimmed by 0 bases and V by 3 bases; bases with no gene match: 5. Germline values: CDR1 LNHDA, CDR2 SQIVND (reference sequence). The CDR3 has 16 amino acids. This CDR3 is CASSMAGGYSNQPQHF. DNA of the CDR3: TGTGCCAGTAGTATGGCAGGGGGATATAGCAATCAGCCCCAGCATTTT.

This chain uses TRBV7-2 with TRBJ1-4; 10 bases are shared with TRBD1. Germline assignment: CDR1 SGHTA and CDR2 FQGNSA. This CDR3 spans 17 amino acids. V was pared by 5 bases and J by 0 bases, with 6 bases of the junction left unmatched. The CDR3 DNA is TGTGCCAGCAGCCCTGGGACAGGGGTTTCAACTAATGAAAAACTGTTTTTT. Translating it yields CASSPGTGVSTNEKLFF.

The gene calls are TRBV19 and TRBJ1-2, with a weak D call TRBD1 (5 bases). This CDR3 comprises 13 residues. CDR1 and CDR2 from the germline V gene are LNHDA and SQIVND (reference sequence). With 7 bases removed from V and 7 bases from J, the gap between germline ends came to 16 bases. DNA of the CDR3: TGTGCCAGTACCGATATGGGGCTTGGTGGCTACACCTTC. Encoded protein: CASTDMGLGGYTF.

V and J are TRBV11-2 and TRBJ1-1, with D uncertain. The CDR3 spans 13 residues. The ends were cut back, 1 base at V and 7 bases at J, with 10 bases in the middle. CDR1 is SGHAT and CDR2 is FQNNGV in the germline V gene. CDR3 bases: TGTGCCAGCAGCTTAGGGGTCCCGGGTGAAGCTTTCTTT. Translated: CASSLGVPGEAFF. The full variable domain, rest sourced from reference TRBV11-2 and TRBJ1-1, is EAGVAQSPRYKIIEKRQSVAFWCNPISGHATLYWYQQILGQGPKLLIQFQNNGVVDDSQLPKDRFSAERLKGVDSTLKIQPAKLEDSAVYLCASSLGVPGEAFFGQGTRLTVV.

This chain links TRBV4-3 with TRBJ2-1; 9 bases match TRBD2. The junction had 3 bases not matched to a gene; V was cut back by 5 bases and J by 4 bases. CDR3 length equals 14 residues. Germline V CDR1 and CDR2: LGHNA, YSLEER. The CDR3 DNA is TGCGCCAGCAGCGAGACTAGCGGTTACAATGAGCAGTTCTTC. This gives the protein CASSETSGYNEQFF.

The chain carries TRBV4-3 and TRBJ2-7; possible D gene TRBD1, 5 bases. V lost 1 base to trimming and J lost 2 bases, with 12 bases between them. CDR3 length: 15 residues. Germline CDR1 reads LGHNA; CDR2 reads YSLEER. CDR3 nucleotides: TGCGCCAGCAGCCAAGTGTTAGGGGCGACCTACGAGCAGTACTTC. Residues: CASSQVLGATYEQYF.

This chain uses TRBV7-2 with TRBJ2-7; 11 bases are shared with TRBD2. The germline V gene has CDR1 SGHTA and CDR2 FQGNSA. Germline trimming cut 5 bases from V and 5 bases from J; bases unmatched to any gene: 5. There are 14 residues in the CDR3. The CDR3 DNA reads TGTGCCAGCAGCGTGACTAGCGGGGCGGACGAGCAGTACTTC. Translation: CASSVTSGADEQYF.

The chain recombines TRBV7-2 with TRBJ2-5; 8 bases align to TRBD1. Germline trimming cut 7 bases from V and 5 bases from J; bases unmatched to any gene: 6. CDR3 length: 13 residues. CDR1 and CDR2 (germline): SGHTA, FQGNSA. CDR3 coding DNA: TGTGCCAGCAACCAGGGGGCCCGTGAGACCCAGTACTTC. Protein sequence: CASNQGARETQYF.

Only a few counts were recorded for this clone. J is TRBJ2-7 and V is TRBV9, with D perhaps matching TRBD1 (6 bases). Trimming removed 4 bases from V and 0 bases from J, with 17 bases in between. The germline CDR1 and CDR2 sequences are SGDLS and YYNGEE. The CDR3 loop spans 16 amino acids. CDR3 in amino acids: CASSPLGRGSSYEQYF. The CDR3 bases are TGTGCCAGCAGCCCCCTTGGCAGGGGAAGCTCCTACGAGCAGTACTTC.

This chain joins TRBV10-1 and TRBJ2-2, with a tentative D call TRBD1 (7 bases). There are 16 residues in the CDR3. Trimming removed 7 bases at V and 1 base at J, with 16 bases between. Germline loops: CDR1 WNHNN, CDR2 SYGVQD (reference sequence). The CDR3 region has the DNA TGCGCCAGCACGCCTGGAGGGACAGAGAACACCGGGGAGCTGTTTTTT. Protein product: CASTPGGTENTGELFF.

The CDR3 DNA reads TGTGCCAGCAGCTTGGCCGGGCAGGGGGCGTATAGCAATCAGCCCCAGCATTTT. Residues: CASSLAGQGAYSNQPQHF. This chain links TRBV5-6 with TRBJ1-5; 8 positions agree with TRBD1. V was pared by 0 bases and J by 0 bases, with 8 bases of the junction left unmatched. Germline-derived CDR1 and CDR2 are SGHDT and YYEEEE. The CDR3 length is 18 residues.

This chain uses TRBV11-2 with TRBJ2-5; TRBD2 aligns across 7 bases. CDR1 SGHAT and CDR2 FQNNGV come from the germline V gene. The trim removed 5 bases at V and 5 bases at J, leaving 8 bases unmatched. The length of the CDR3 is 14 residues. The CDR3 here is CASSPTGGGETQYF. In DNA, the CDR3 is TGTGCCAGCAGCCCAACGGGGGGTGGGGAGACCCAGTACTTC.

The chain employs TRBV28 and TRBJ2-7; 12 nucleotides align to TRBD2. Trimming at V came to 4 bases and at J to 3 bases, leaving 7 bases not matched to a gene. CDR1 is MDHEN, CDR2 SYDVKM, per germline. This CDR3 spans 16 amino acids. The CDR3 protein is CASSSPGLAGGYEQYF. In DNA, the CDR3 is TGTGCCAGCAGTTCACCGGGACTAGCGGGTGGCTACGAGCAGTACTTC.

V is TRBV27 and J is TRBJ2-7; D might be TRBD1 (6 bases). The CDR3 totals 14 residues. Trimming took off 10 bases at V and 3 bases at J, with 19 bases between the two ends. Germline V gene data show CDR1 as MNHEY and CDR2 as SMNVEV (reference sequence). CDR3: CATGNTGLDYEQYF. The CDR3 bases are TGTGCCACAGGGAACACAGGGTTAGACTACGAGCAGTACTTC.

The chain uses TRBV29-1 and TRBJ1-1; a weak D match, TRBD1 (6 bases). The CDR3 loop spans 12 amino acids. The germline V gene has CDR1 SQVTM and CDR2 ANQGSEA. V was clipped by 4 bases and J by 3 bases, with 9 bases between them. CDR3 region: CSVGQAYTEAFF. DNA of the CDR3: TGCAGCGTTGGACAGGCCTACACTGAAGCTTTCTTT.

The chain has TRBV28 and TRBJ2-3; TRBD2 matches 8 bases. The CDR3 runs 20 residues. In germline, CDR1 is MDHEN, CDR2 SYDVKM. With 2 bases clipped from V and 0 bases from J, the junction kept 16 bases outside the gene matches. CDR3 amino acids: CASSLAGKDGGDTSTDTQYF. The CDR3 bases are TGTGCCAGCAGTTTAGCGGGCAAGGACGGGGGGGATACTAGCACAGATACGCAGTATTTT. Full variable domain (missing parts from reference TRBV28 and TRBJ2-3): DVKVTQSSRYLVKRTGEKVFLECVQDMDHENMFWYRQDPGLGLRLIYFSYDVKMKEKGDIPEGYSVSREKKERFSLILESASTNQTSMYLCASSLAGKDGGDTSTDTQYFGPGTRLTVL.

The rearrangement uses TRBV10-3 and TRBJ2-5; 10 bases fit TRBD2. CDR1 is ENHRY, CDR2 SYGVKD, per germline. The CDR3 consists of 15 residues. The ends lost 8 bases at V and 2 bases at J; junction bases unmatched: 8. CDR3 protein: CAIGRTSGPQETQYF. The CDR3 nucleotides are TGTGCCATCGGGAGGACTAGCGGACCTCAAGAGACCCAGTACTTC.